This TCR beta chain emerged from a study of type 1 regulatory T cells. Broader study findings: Compared with non-Tr1 cells, Tr1 cells showed a narrower TCR repertoire.

Each CDR3 protein gets one entry after TCRdb re-called the reads with MiXCR. The sample contains roughly 71,000 distinct CDR3 sequences, 20% of which appear only once. Regarding this clonotype: Its target is not known.

The ends lost 3 bases at V and 5 bases at J; junction bases unmatched: 3. The CDR3 consists of 12 residues. Germline V gives CDR1 DFQATT, CDR2 SNEGSKA (reference sequence). Sequences were obtained from cultured type 1 regulatory T (Tr1) cells, either the whole culture or a sorted fraction (not recorded which). The receptor's source is a human donor in good health. The gene calls are TRBV20-1 and TRBJ2-5, with 7 bases identical to TRBD1. CDR3 coding DNA: TGCAGTGCTAGGGGGACAGCGGAGACCCAGTACTTC. Its translation is CSARGTAETQYF.